One T cell receptor (beta chain) is described in this entry. The data belong to a study of blood T cell repertoires in COVID-19. Across the study: COVID-19 samples from acute and convalescent phases originated in the United States, Italy and Spain. PBMCs, B-cell-depleted T cells, or T cells provided the cDNA or gDNA that made up the material.

Trimming cost V 0 bases and J 2 bases; bases outside gene matches: 10. This CDR3 spans 19 amino acids. The germline CDR1 and CDR2 sequences are SGDLS and YYNGEE. Original methodology: Counts of nucleated cells, estimated from reference gene primer amplification, were obtained. Clones were sequenced by immunoSEQ multiplex PCR, and TCRdb holds only the in-frame ones, with some missing. V and J calls and clone size are as listed in that table; D and trimming were resolved from the DNA. The sample carries roughly 250,000 clones, around nine tenths recorded once. The source of this sequence is a man in his forties or fifties who had recovered from COVID-19. Input material: peripheral blood. The V and J genes are TRBV9 and TRBJ2-1, with TRBD2 identical over 11 bases. CDR3 bases: TGTGCCAGCAGCGTAGTCCCCACCGGACTAGCGGGTACCTACAATGAGCAGTTCTTC. Amino acid sequence: CASSVVPTGLAGTYNEQFF.